The 27 T cell receptor beta chains reported below all come from one sample, sequenced in a study of cytomegalovirus exposure and HLA in healthy donors. The PCR contained 60 Vbeta and 13 Jbeta primers. The data were produced by immunoSEQ multiplex PCR, yet TCRdb's version contains in-frame clones alone and is incomplete. Of approximately 100,000 clones listed, over 65% are singletons. Sequenced: PBMCs. These receptors were taken from a female donor in good health and CMV-seronegative.

A single count supports this clone. The rearrangement links TRBV5-1 to TRBJ1-3; D gene unclear. The length of the CDR3 is 16 residues. The V end lost 2 bases, the J end lost 0 bases, and 12 bases lay between the germline ends. Germline CDR1 SGHRS, CDR2 YFSETQ. CDR3 sequence: CASSFAGSSSGNTIYF. The CDR3 DNA reads as TGCGCCAGCAGCTTTGCAGGATCGAGCTCTGGAAACACCATATATTTT.

The rearrangement joins TRBV7-8 to TRBJ1-6; 8 bases map to TRBD1. The CDR3 spans 16 residues. The V and J ends lost 4 bases and 7 bases, in that order; junction bases with no gene match: 9. CDR1 is SGHVS, CDR2 FQNEAQ, per germline. The CDR3 spells CASSSGLRTGNSPLHF. CDR3 sequence (DNA): TGTGCCAGCAGCTCGGGCTTACGGACAGGGAATTCACCCCTCCACTTT.

The chain has TRBV5-4 and TRBJ1-6; 7 positions match TRBD1. This CDR3 is built from 15 residues. V gave up 0 bases and J gave up 10 bases; unmatched junction bases: 7. Germline V gives CDR1 SGHNT, CDR2 YYREEE (reference sequence). CDR3 sequence (DNA): TGTGCCAGCAGCTTGGGAACAGGGGCGGGATCACCCCTCCACTTT. Protein sequence: CASSLGTGAGSPLHF.

The gene calls are TRBV5-4 and TRBJ1-6; D perhaps matches TRBD1 (6 bases). This CDR3 spans 17 amino acids. Trimming cost V 4 bases and J 10 bases, with 24 bases left between them. The germline V gene has CDR1 SGHNT and CDR2 YYREEE (reference sequence). CDR3 residues: CASSQVPLWGGWSPLHF. The CDR3 DNA follows: TGTGCCAGCAGCCAAGTCCCCTTGTGGGGGGGCTGGTCACCCCTCCACTTT. Filled out from reference TRBV5-4 and TRBJ1-6, the complete variable domain reads ETGVTQSPTHLIKTRGQQVTLRCSSQSGHNTVSWYQQALGQGPQFIFQYYREEENGRGNFPPRFSGLQFPNYSSELNVNALELDDSALYLCASSQVPLWGGWSPLHFGNGTRLTVT.

The genes are TRBV5-1 and TRBJ2-7, with TRBD1 matching 9 bases. The germline V gene has CDR1 SGHRS and CDR2 YFSETQ. CDR3 length: 12 amino acids. V shed 0 bases and J 13 bases; nucleotides not matched to a gene: 5. DNA for the CDR3: TGCGCCAGCAGCTTGGACAGGGGGCGCTTATACTTC. Translating it yields CASSLDRGRLYF.

The chain has TRBV5-1 and TRBJ2-1, with 10 bases lining up with TRBD2. CDR1 and CDR2 (germline): SGHRS, YFSETQ. The CDR3 covers 15 residues. The trim removed 3 bases at V and 7 bases at J, leaving 7 bases unmatched. The CDR3 nucleotides are TGCGCCAGCAGCTCCAGCGGGGGGGCCTGGAATGAGCAGTTCTTC. Translating gives CASSSSGGAWNEQFF.

V gene TRBV7-2 combines with J gene TRBJ1-2; 8 bases map to TRBD1. Germline-derived CDR1 and CDR2 are SGHTA and FQGNSA. The V segment lost 1 base and the J segment 8 bases; nucleotides outside the gene matches: 9. This CDR3 is built from 15 residues. The CDR3 DNA reads as TGTGCCAGCAGCTTAGGGGGAGCAGGGGGCGAAGGCTACACCTTC. It encodes CASSLGGAGGEGYTF.

The gene calls are TRBV6-5 and TRBJ1-6, with D unclear. Germline-derived CDR1 and CDR2 are MNHEY and SVGAGI. The V end lost 1 base, the J end lost 8 bases, and 15 bases lay between the germline ends. This CDR3 region has 16 residues. The CDR3 DNA reads as TGTGCCAGCAGTTACTGGAACCGGGTCCGGGATTCACCCCTCCACTTT. This codes for CASSYWNRVRDSPLHF.

This clone has just a few counts. The chain is built from TRBV6-5 and TRBJ1-1, with D uncertain. V lost 5 bases and J lost 5, with 18 bases in between. This CDR3 comprises 15 residues. Germline V gene data show CDR1 as MNHEY and CDR2 as SVGAGI. The CDR3 region is CASSTLTSPGTEAFF. In DNA, the CDR3 is TGTGCCAGCAGTACACTGACATCGCCGGGGACTGAAGCTTTCTTT.

This clone was observed a single time. The CDR3 DNA reads as TGTGCCAGCAGTGAGACAGTCGACTATGGCTACACCTTC. This encodes CASSETVDYGYTF. This rearrangement joins TRBV2 to TRBJ1-2, with D perhaps matching TRBD1 (5 bases). The CDR3 loop spans 13 amino acids. Looked up from germline, CDR1 is SNHLY and CDR2 is FYNNEI. V lost 3 bases and J lost 3, with 8 bases in between.

This clone was seen a handful of times. V usage is TRBV7-6 and J usage is TRBJ2-7, with 10 bases lining up with TRBD1. CDR1 and CDR2 from the germline V gene are SGHVS and FNYEAQ. CDR3 size: 14 residues. V gave up 1 base and J gave up 8 bases; unmatched junction bases: 5. CDR3 coding DNA: TGTGCCAGCAGCTTAGGAGGACAGGGGGGCCAGCAGTACTTC. It codes for CASSLGGQGGQQYF.

The V and J genes are TRBV5-8 and TRBJ2-7; a weak D match, TRBD2 (5 bases). V was trimmed by 6 bases and J by 2 bases, leaving 18 bases between them. The CDR3 spans 15 residues. The germline V gene encodes CDR1 SGHTS and CDR2 YDEGEE. The DNA for the CDR3 is TGTGCCAGCACCCCCGGTGGGAGACCCCCCTACGAGCAGTACTTC. Translation gives CASTPGGRPPYEQYF.

In its sample, this clone was seen a few times. This rearrangement joins TRBV30 to TRBJ1-1; 10 nucleotides align to TRBD1. This CDR3 is 14 amino acids long. The J segment lost 11 bases and the V segment lost 0 bases, leaving 9 bases of the junction unmatched. Looked up from germline, CDR1 is GTSNPN and CDR2 is SVGIG (reference sequence). The chain's CDR3 is CAWSVGRQGASAFF. CDR3 sequence (DNA): TGTGCCTGGAGTGTAGGGAGACAGGGGGCAAGTGCTTTCTTT.

This rearrangement joins TRBV5-1 to TRBJ1-2; 7 bases are shared with TRBD1. The CDR3 contains 14 residues. Losses at the gene ends were 5 bases for V and 5 bases for J; bases not matched to a gene: 9. Per germline, CDR1 SGHRS and CDR2 YFSETQ. The CDR3 loop is CASSWETGSYGYTF. The CDR3 DNA follows: TGCGCCAGCAGTTGGGAGACAGGGTCGTATGGCTACACCTTC.

This chain links TRBV5-4 with TRBJ1-2; D might be TRBD1 (6 bases). Germline V CDR1 and CDR2: SGHNT, YYREEE (reference sequence). The CDR3 spans 14 residues. Trimming took off 4 bases at V and 8 bases at J, with 18 bases between the two ends. CDR3 residues: CASSLGAGQGGYTF. In DNA form, the CDR3 reads TGTGCCAGCAGCCTGGGGGCAGGGCAGGGGGGCTACACCTTC.

This chain's CDR3 is CASSGGAGTEAFF. The DNA for the CDR3 is TGTGCCAGCAGCGGAGGGGCGGGCACTGAAGCTTTCTTT. The chain recombines TRBV27 with TRBJ1-1; weak D call: TRBD1 (5 bases). Germline V CDR1 and CDR2: MNHEY, SMNVEV (reference sequence). This CDR3 has 13 residues. V lost 6 bases to trimming and J lost 4 bases, with 12 bases between them.

The rearrangement joins TRBV6-7 to TRBJ2-7; 10 nucleotides match TRBD1. TRBV6-7 is placed among ORFs of uncertain function. The CDR3 runs to 15 residues. Losses at the gene ends were 5 bases for V and 1 base for J; bases not matched to a gene: 5. CDR3 DNA sequence: TGTGCCAGCAGTCCTGGGGACAGGGGATCCTACGAGCAGTACTTC. It translates to CASSPGDRGSYEQYF.

There are a few counts of this clone. The CDR3 protein is CAIRITATGDGYTF. The CDR3 DNA reads TGTGCCATCAGGATAACTGCGACAGGGGATGGCTACACCTTC. This chain joins TRBV10-3 and TRBJ1-2, with 8 bases aligning to TRBD1. This CDR3 has 14 amino acids. Germline trimming cut 6 bases from V and 6 bases from J; bases unmatched to any gene: 9. Germline V gene data show CDR1 as ENHRY and CDR2 as SYGVKD.

V gene TRBV27 combines with J gene TRBJ1-1, with a possible D match to TRBD1 (5 bases). The CDR3 is made up of 15 amino acids. V lost 7 bases to trimming and J lost 3 bases, with 18 bases between them. Germline values: CDR1 MNHEY, CDR2 SMNVEV (reference sequence). CDR3 sequence reads: CASIRTTPGDTEAFF. Here the CDR3 DNA reads TGTGCCAGCATAAGGACTACCCCGGGGGACACTGAAGCTTTCTTT.

The V and J genes are TRBV30 and TRBJ1-4, with TRBD1 as a possible D gene (5 bases). With 4 bases removed from V and 8 bases from J, the gap between germline ends came to 14 bases. In germline, CDR1 is GTSNPN, CDR2 SVGIG (reference sequence). The CDR3 covers 13 residues. As DNA, the CDR3 is TGTGCCTGGAAAGGGGTGGTAAGGGAAAAACTGTTTTTT. Residues: CAWKGVVREKLFF.

The V gene is TRBV9, the J gene TRBJ2-7; D possibly corresponds to TRBD1 (5 bases). V lost 0 bases and J 5 bases, leaving 12 bases between the germline ends. The length of the CDR3 is 14 residues. CDR1 SGDLS and CDR2 YYNGEE come from the germline V gene. The CDR3 loop reads CASSVGQISNEQYF. The CDR3 bases are TGTGCCAGCAGCGTAGGACAGATCAGCAACGAGCAGTACTTC. The whole variable domain, filled in from reference TRBV9 and TRBJ2-7, reads DSGVTQTPKHLITATGQRVTLRCSPRSGDLSVYWYQQSLDQGLQFLIQYYNGEERAKGNILERFSAQQFPDLHSELNLSSLELGDSALYFCASSVGQISNEQYFGPGTRLTVT.

The chain has TRBV6-1 and TRBJ2-5; 8 nucleotides line up with TRBD1. The germline V gene has CDR1 MNHNS and CDR2 SASEGT. The CDR3 contains 14 residues. J lost 6 bases, V lost 1 base, and 4 bases had no gene match. CDR3 protein: CASSEVGQGKTQYF. The CDR3 DNA follows: TGTGCCAGCAGTGAAGTAGGACAGGGTAAGACCCAGTACTTC.

This clone was recorded a few times. The CDR3 reads CASSASAEARALHF. The CDR3 coding sequence is TGTGCCAGCAGTGCCTCAGCAGAAGCCAGGGCCCTCCACTTT. The V call is TRBV6-5, the J call TRBJ1-6; D is possibly TRBD1 (5 bases). The CDR3 spans 14 residues. Trimming cost V 5 bases and J 14 bases, with 19 bases left between them. From germline, CDR1 is MNHEY and CDR2 SVGAGI.

The J gene is TRBJ1-1, the V gene TRBV7-9, with D perhaps matching TRBD1 (6 bases). The V and J ends lost 5 bases and 4 bases respectively, with 20 bases between them. The CDR3 extends over 16 amino acids. Germline V gene data show CDR1 as SEHNR and CDR2 as FQNEAQ (reference sequence). CDR3 coding DNA: TGTGCCAGCAGCATGCAAGCAGGGGCGGGGGGCACTGAAGCTTTCTTT. Translated, it gives CASSMQAGAGGTEAFF.

This chain uses TRBV14 with TRBJ2-7; 10 bases map to TRBD2. J lost 4 bases, V lost 1 base, and 4 bases had no gene match. The V gene's germline CDR1 is SGHDN and CDR2 FVKESK. The CDR3 extends over 15 amino acids. DNA of the CDR3: TGTGCCAGCAGCCAAGGTCTAGCGGGGGAATACGAGCAGTACTTC. This gives the protein CASSQGLAGEYEQYF.

The chain is built from TRBV2 and TRBJ1-2; TRBD1 aligns across 7 bases. The CDR3 is made up of 16 amino acids. CDR1 is SNHLY, CDR2 FYNNEI, per germline. The ends lost 6 bases at V and 3 bases at J; junction bases unmatched: 13. The CDR3 loop reads CASSRGGQATDYGYTF. CDR3 DNA sequence: TGTGCCAGCAGCAGGGGAGGACAGGCAACAGACTATGGCTACACCTTC. Drawing the rest from reference TRBV2 and TRBJ1-2, the complete variable domain is EPEVTQTPSHQVTQMGQEVILRCVPISNHLYFYWYRQILGQKVEFLVSFYNNEISEKSEIFDDQFSVERPDGSNFTLKIRSTKLEDSAMYFCASSRGGQATDYGYTFGSGTRLTVV.

V gene TRBV6-4 combines with J gene TRBJ2-3; 9 bases match TRBD2. CDR3 length equals 13 residues. V lost 2 bases, J lost 10 bases, and 4 bases stayed unmatched. The germline V gene has CDR1 MRHNA and CDR2 SNTAGT. CDR3 sequence: CASSDVPSGAQYF. In nucleotides, the CDR3 is TGTGCCAGCAGTGACGTACCTAGCGGGGCGCAGTATTTT.